A selection of T cell receptor beta chains follows, all from one sample in a study of cytomegalovirus exposure and HLA in healthy donors. Sequencing was performed with immunoSEQ multiplex PCR; in TCRdb, only in-frame clones are kept and a portion is missing. This table has 200,000 to 250,000 clones, just over 75% appearing once. Sequenced sample: PBMCs. The receptors originated from an older woman in good health and CMV-seropositive. Both conserved end residues are part of each CDR3. D genes are given only for firm matches. Rows give clone size only sometimes, using once, few, many, or a class for an expanded clone.

J,size,V,D,CDR3,DNA
TRBJ2-5,NA,TRBV27,NA,CASSLSRQETQYF,TGTGCCAGCAGTTTATCCAGACAAGAGACCCAGTACTTC
TRBJ2-1,NA,TRBV9,NA,CASSWAGTALNEQFF,TGTGCCAGCAGTTGGGCGGGGACGGCTTTGAATGAGCAGTTCTTC
TRBJ1-2,NA,TRBV30,NA,CAWSGGPRTFGYTF,TGTGCCTGGAGTGGGGGGCCGCGTACCTTCGGCTACACCTTC
TRBJ2-5,NA,TRBV29-1,TRBD1,CSGRDSQETQYF,TGCAGCGGCCGGGACAGTCAAGAGACCCAGTACTTC
TRBJ1-2,NA,TRBV11-2,NA,CASSSSGATGYTF,TGTGCCAGCAGTTCATCCGGAGCAACCGGCTACACCTTC
TRBJ2-5,NA,TRBV30,TRBD2,CAGTGLVWETQYF,TGTGCCGGAACGGGACTAGTGTGGGAGACCCAGTACTTC
TRBJ1-5,NA,TRBV19,NA,CASSRPAASRNQPQHF,TGTGCCAGTAGTCGCCCGGCGGCCTCTCGCAATCAGCCCCAGCATTTT
TRBJ2-7,NA,TRBV5-1,NA,CASSLIGQHYEQYF,TGCGCCAGCAGCTTGATTGGACAGCACTACGAGCAGTACTTC
TRBJ2-1,NA,TRBV5-1,TRBD2,CASSLAIGGAYNEQFF,TGCGCCAGCAGCTTGGCCATTGGGGGGGCCTACAATGAGCAGTTCTTC
TRBJ2-4,NA,TRBV27,NA,CASSGTPRGIQYF,TGTGCCAGCAGTGGGACACCCAGGGGCATTCAGTACTTC
TRBJ1-4,once,TRBV5-5,TRBD1,CASSLGTGYNEKLFF,TGTGCCAGCAGCTTGGGGACAGGTTATAATGAAAAACTGTTTTTT
TRBJ1-1,NA,TRBV15,NA,CATSREMTGNTEAFF,TGTGCCACCAGCAGAGAGATGACTGGCAACACTGAAGCTTTCTTT
TRBJ2-7,NA,TRBV7-2,TRBD1,CASSLEAGTGPYEQYF,TGTGCCAGCAGCTTAGAGGCCGGGACAGGGCCCTACGAGCAGTACTTC
TRBJ1-2,NA,TRBV7-3,NA,CASSADRQNGYTF,TGTGCCAGCAGCGCCGACAGGCAAAATGGCTACACCTTC
TRBJ2-3,NA,TRBV7-9,TRBD1,CASSPGGGDTQYF,TGTGCCAGCAGCCCAGGGGGCGGAGATACGCAGTATTTT
TRBJ2-5,NA,TRBV7-5,NA,CVRSFAAGGTQETQYF,TGTGTCAGAAGCTTTGCAGCGGGGGGGACCCAAGAGACCCAGTACTTC
TRBJ1-3,NA,TRBV5-1,NA,CASSPLPIFGNTIYF,TGCGCCAGCAGCCCACTCCCAATTTTCGGAAACACCATATATTTT
TRBJ2-3,once,TRBV30,TRBD1,CAWSVQGALDTQYF,TGTGCCTGGAGTGTACAGGGGGCTTTAGATACGCAGTATTTT
TRBJ2-5,NA,TRBV27,TRBD1,CASSAGTDQETQYF,TGTGCCAGCAGCGCCGGGACAGACCAAGAGACCCAGTACTTC
TRBJ2-1,NA,TRBV11-2,NA,CASLLPHEQFF,TGTGCCAGCCTCCTACCCCATGAGCAGTTCTTC
TRBJ1-2,NA,TRBV6-1,TRBD1,CASSEAGTGGIYGYTF,TGTGCCAGCAGTGAAGCCGGGACAGGGGGAATCTATGGCTACACCTTC
TRBJ1-1,NA,TRBV6-6,NA,CASSATERNTEAFF,TGTGCCAGCAGTGCCACGGAGAGGAACACTGAAGCTTTCTTT
TRBJ2-1,NA,TRBV30,NA,CAWSHGAGAHNEQFF,TGTGCCTGGAGCCACGGGGCGGGGGCCCACAATGAGCAGTTCTTC
TRBJ2-3,NA,TRBV9,NA,CASSAGPTSTGTQYF,TGTGCCAGCAGCGCTGGTCCCACCTCCACAGGTACGCAGTATTTT
TRBJ1-1,NA,TRBV6-6,NA,CASSYTGSNTEAFF,TGTGCCAGCAGTTACACAGGGTCGAACACTGAAGCTTTCTTT
TRBJ2-7,NA,TRBV4-1,TRBD2,CASSHRLAGRYEQYF,TGCGCCAGCAGCCATAGACTAGCGGGGCGCTACGAGCAGTACTTC
TRBJ2-1,few,TRBV5-4,TRBD2,CASSHAAGAYNEQFF,TGTGCCAGCAGCCATGCAGCGGGAGCTTACAATGAGCAGTTCTTC
TRBJ1-1,NA,TRBV5-1,TRBD1,CASSLDRGGTEAFF,TGCGCCAGCAGCTTAGACAGGGGGGGCACTGAAGCTTTCTTT
TRBJ2-1,NA,TRBV10-2,NA,CATSRVASHNEQFF,TGCGCCACCTCCCGGGTAGCTTCCCACAATGAGCAGTTCTTC